This T cell receptor (beta chain) stems from a study of CD8 T cells in ankylosing spondylitis. General observations from the study: Reportedly, matched ankylosing spondylitis synovial fluid was significantly enriched for disease-linked clones. Blood from ankylosing spondylitis patients appeared to carry a characteristic roughly 8-variant TCR beta motif.

Germline V gene lookup returns CDR1 SGHRS and CDR2 YFSETQ. The V end was cut by 3 bases, the J end by 8 bases, with 15 bases between. The CDR3 is made up of 14 amino acids. This clonotype was counted once. No antigen is known for it. TCRdb ran MiXCR on the 5' RACE reads and lists one entry per CDR3 protein. Among about 700,000 distinct CDR3 sequences listed, around 20% were seen once. The chain has TRBV5-1 and TRBJ2-1; D not resolved. This receptor was obtained from a male donor with ankylosing spondylitis. Sample: blood, either unsorted or a sorted T cell fraction (not recorded which). The CDR3 DNA sequence: TGCGCCAGCAGCTCCTTAGGTACAATCGATGAGCAGTTCTTC. Translation gives CASSSLGTIDEQFF.